The 11 T cell receptor beta chains presented below share a single source sample, sequenced in a study of T cell repertoires in cytomegalovirus infection (dated by TCRdb to between 2018 and 2021). Sequencing instrument: Illumina HiSeq 1500. The public reads were reprocessed in TCRdb via fastp at Q25 and MiXCR, keeping in-frame beta chains. Rows with one shared CDR3 protein collapse into an entry with the most common genes and DNA. The sample has about 920,000 distinct CDR3 sequences on record, approximately 33% of them singletons. Roughly an eighth of the sample lies in the top ten. According to the study, the label for this sample's treatment or condition signals: in vitro stimulation with specific CMV peptide epitopes to enrich CMV-specific T cells. Antigens for these TCRs are unknown. The sequencing used cultured CD8+ T cells from PBMCs, collected from culture after CMV antigen stimulation. These receptors all stem from a human donor in good health (CMV status not recorded). Some clones in this sample may be carry-over from other donors' samples.

In its sample, this clonotype was seen many times. This chain joins TRBV7-2 and TRBJ2-3; no firm D call. The V gene's germline CDR1 is SGHTA and CDR2 FQGNSA. V lost 5 bases, J lost 4 bases, and 4 bases lay in between. The length of the CDR3 is 11 residues. DNA for the CDR3: TGTGCCAGCAGCGCACCAGATACGCAGTATTTT. This translates into CASSAPDTQYF.

The chain combines TRBV5-5 with TRBJ1-2; D gene ambiguous. Trimming removed 0 bases at V and 1 base at J, with 13 bases between. This CDR3 has 16 amino acids. Germline values: CDR1 SGHKS, CDR2 YYEKEE (reference sequence). The CDR3 sequence is CASSLDGHPNNYGYTF. In nucleotides, the CDR3 is TGTGCCAGCAGCTTGGATGGCCATCCTAATAACTATGGCTACACCTTC.

This clonotype was seen only a few times. This chain joins TRBV28 and TRBJ1-1; 9 nucleotides agree with TRBD1. The CDR3 loop spans 14 amino acids. Unmatched junction bases numbered 7, after V lost 7 bases and J lost 4 bases. The germline CDR1 and CDR2 sequences are MDHEN and SYDVKM. Here the CDR3 reads CASTYRGLGTEAFF. The DNA of the CDR3 is TGTGCCAGCACTTACAGGGGGCTGGGCACTGAAGCTTTCTTT.

V is TRBV28 and J is TRBJ1-6; 11 bases line up with TRBD1. Germline V gives CDR1 MDHEN, CDR2 SYDVKM. With 6 bases clipped from V and 8 bases from J, the junction kept 6 bases outside the gene matches. The CDR3 has 15 residues. CDR3 nucleotides: TGTGCCAGCAGGCGGGACAGGGGGGCCTATTCACCCCTCCACTTT. This encodes CASRRDRGAYSPLHF.

This clonotype was seen more than once but under ten times. The chain couples TRBV5-8 to TRBJ2-5, with 9 bases fitting TRBD1. Germline V CDR1 and CDR2: SGHTS, YDEGEE. The CDR3 is 18 amino acids. V lost 9 bases and J lost 1; bases outside the gene matches: 19. CDR3 DNA: TGTGCCACCATCAAACTCCCAGTGGACAGGGGATTCCAAGAGACCCAGTACTTC. This sequence encodes CATIKLPVDRGFQETQYF.

There are many counts of this clonotype. The gene calls are TRBV7-9 and TRBJ1-1; D is possibly TRBD1 (5 bases). In germline, CDR1 is SEHNR, CDR2 FQNEAQ (reference sequence). The CDR3 is made up of 15 amino acids. Trimming shortened V by 1 base and J by 1 base, and 10 bases separated the two germline ends. CDR3 region: CASSLERQRNTEAFF. CDR3 sequence (DNA): TGTGCCAGCAGCTTAGAACGACAGAGGAACACTGAAGCTTTCTTT.

This clonotype was seen more than once but under ten times. The chain combines TRBV4-3 with TRBJ1-4; D unresolved. Germline V gives CDR1 LGHNA, CDR2 YSLEER. This CDR3 spans 17 amino acids. Trimming removed 2 bases at V and 5 bases at J, with 18 bases between. CDR3 amino acids: CASSQTLRMSPNEKLFF. The CDR3 DNA reads TGCGCCAGCAGCCAAACTCTACGCATGAGTCCCAATGAAAAACTGTTTTTT.

This clonotype was observed at least ten times. J is TRBJ2-2 and V is TRBV7-2, with TRBD2 as a possible D gene (5 bases). Germline V gives CDR1 SGHTA, CDR2 FQGNSA. The CDR3 covers 14 residues. The germline V and J ends were trimmed by 1 base and 6 bases, with 9 bases remaining between them. CDR3 region: CASSLGRLAGELFF. The CDR3 coding sequence is TGTGCCAGCAGCTTAGGGAGGTTGGCCGGGGAGCTGTTTTTT.

The chain combines TRBV24-1 with TRBJ2-5; D not certain. V was pared by 3 bases and J by 1 base, with 5 bases between. The CDR3 loop spans 13 amino acids. CDR1 and CDR2 (germline): KGHDR, SFDVKD. The CDR3, as DNA: TGTGCCACCAGTGATCCTCGCCAAGAGACCCAGTACTTC. This codes for CATSDPRQETQYF.

The V gene is TRBV4-1, the J gene TRBJ1-2; D perhaps matches TRBD1 (6 bases). This CDR3 has 13 amino acids. V lost 2 bases and J lost 3, with 7 bases in between. Germline values: CDR1 MGHRA, CDR2 YSYEKL. In DNA, the CDR3 is TGCGCCAGCAGCCAACAGGGGCACTATGGCTACACCTTC. Its translation is CASSQQGHYGYTF.

This clonotype was detected a few times. The chain is built from TRBV27 and TRBJ1-2, with 7 bases that match TRBD1. The germline V gene encodes CDR1 MNHEY and CDR2 SMNVEV (reference sequence). There are 15 residues in the CDR3. V lost 2 bases and J lost 2; bases outside the gene matches: 5. The CDR3 DNA follows: TGTGCCAGCAGTTTAACCCTGGGACAGAACTATGGCTACACCTTC. Its protein is CASSLTLGQNYGYTF.